The TCR beta chain under discussion was sequenced for a study of human T cells and chemical hapten exposure. General study findings and limits: Expanded TCR counts at PT1 went up together with patch test score, a positive correlation.

TCRdb re-analysed the RACE reads in MiXCR, keeping a single row per CDR3 protein. The repertoire holds over 130,000 distinct CDR3 sequences, with about 12% as singletons. Time point here: patch test 2, 6 weeks after DPC sensitization. Treatment indicated: therapeutic diphenylcyclopropenone sensitization with weekly scalp DPC. The CDR3 runs to 16 residues. Germline V gene sequence: CDR1 SGHNT, CDR2 YYREEE (reference sequence). Trimming pared 3 bases from V and 7 bases from J, leaving 20 bases between. As to this clonotype: Its cognate antigen is unknown.

This receptor was taken from a woman aged 45-65 years with alopecia areata. Some clones in this sample may be carry-over from other donors' samples. V and J are TRBV5-4 and TRBJ2-1, with D possibly being TRBD1 (8 bases). The specimen comprised whole blood, sampled in connection with sensitization to the hapten diphenylcyclopropenone (DPC). The CDR3 nucleotides are TGTGCCAGCAGCTGGGGGGGGACAGGTGATCGGAATGAGCAGTTCTTC. As protein: CASSWGGTGDRNEQFF.